This record covers a single T cell receptor beta chain. Its antigen remains unknown. The data originate from a study of CD8+CD57+ T cells in acquired aplastic anemia. Study results and limitations: Simpson's diversity of CD8+ cells was not significantly different in patients compared with controls.

CDR3 length equals 14 residues. The germline V gene has CDR1 DFQATT and CDR2 SNEGSKA (reference sequence). The V and J ends lost 4 bases and 7 bases, in that order; junction bases with no gene match: 8. TCR beta VDJ and CDR3 profiles were obtained from a genomic DNA template. TCRdb passed the reads through MiXCR, listing each CDR3 protein once. The sample has 250,000 to 300,000 distinct CDR3 sequences; around 60% are singletons. The receptor was derived from a human donor with severe aplastic anemia or a healthy control (not recorded which). The V call is TRBV20-1, the J call TRBJ2-3; the match to TRBD2 covers 10 bases. Sequenced sample: sorted CD4+, CD8+, or CD8+CD57+ T cells (not recorded which) from PBMCs. The DNA of the CDR3 is TGCAGTGCTACTACTAGCGGGAACCATCATACGCAGTATTTT. This codes for CSATTSGNHHTQYF.